Listed here is a single T cell receptor (beta chain). Its target is not known. CDR3 length: 17 amino acids. Losses at the gene ends were 5 bases for V and 0 bases for J; bases not matched to a gene: 4. Germline loops: CDR1 SEHNR, CDR2 FQNEAQ (reference sequence). This record comes from a study of CD8 T cells in ankylosing spondylitis. Study outcomes and limitations: Ankylosing spondylitis blood seemed to carry a telltale TCR beta motif made of several highly homologous variants.

One entry per CDR3 protein results from TCRdb running MiXCR on the 5' RACE reads. This repertoire shows 200,000 to 250,000 distinct CDR3 sequences, approximately 20% found once; its top ten account for roughly 46%. The rearrangement joins TRBV7-9 to TRBJ2-7; TRBD2 matches 16 bases. The sample comprised blood, either unsorted or a sorted T cell fraction (not recorded which). This sequence originates from a male donor with ankylosing spondylitis. The CDR3 nucleotides read TGTGCCAGCAGCCCGGGACTAGCGGGAGGGAGCTCCTACGAGCAGTACTTC. Its protein is CASSPGLAGGSSYEQYF.